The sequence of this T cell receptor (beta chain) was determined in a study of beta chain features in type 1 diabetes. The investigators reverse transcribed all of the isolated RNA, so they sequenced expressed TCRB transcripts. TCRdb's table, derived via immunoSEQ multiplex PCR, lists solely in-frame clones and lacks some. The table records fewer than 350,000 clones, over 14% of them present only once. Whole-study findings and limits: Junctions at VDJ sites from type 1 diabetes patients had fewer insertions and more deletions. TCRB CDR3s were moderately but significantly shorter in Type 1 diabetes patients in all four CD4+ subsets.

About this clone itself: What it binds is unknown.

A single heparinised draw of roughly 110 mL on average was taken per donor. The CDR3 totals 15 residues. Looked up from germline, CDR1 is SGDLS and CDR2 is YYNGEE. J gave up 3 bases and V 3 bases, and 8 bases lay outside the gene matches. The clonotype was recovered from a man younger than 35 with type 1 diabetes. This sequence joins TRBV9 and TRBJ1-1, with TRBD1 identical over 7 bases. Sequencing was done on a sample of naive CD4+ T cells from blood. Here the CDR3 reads CASSARQGIHTEAFF. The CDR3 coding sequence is TGTGCCAGCAGCGCCCGACAGGGTATTCACACTGAAGCTTTCTTT.